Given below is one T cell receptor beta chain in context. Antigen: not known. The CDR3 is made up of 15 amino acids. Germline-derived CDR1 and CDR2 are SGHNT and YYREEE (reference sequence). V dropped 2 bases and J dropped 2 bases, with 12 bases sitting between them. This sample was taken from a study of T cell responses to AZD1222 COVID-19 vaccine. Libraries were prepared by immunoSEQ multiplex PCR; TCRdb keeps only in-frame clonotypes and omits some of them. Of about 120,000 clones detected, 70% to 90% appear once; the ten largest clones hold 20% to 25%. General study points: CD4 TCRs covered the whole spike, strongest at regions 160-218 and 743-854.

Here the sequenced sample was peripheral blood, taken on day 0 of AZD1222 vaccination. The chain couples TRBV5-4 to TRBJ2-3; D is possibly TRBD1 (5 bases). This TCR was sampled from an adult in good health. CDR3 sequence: CASSFRQSTTDTQYF. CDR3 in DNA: TGTGCCAGCAGCTTCCGACAGTCTACCACAGATACGCAGTATTTT.